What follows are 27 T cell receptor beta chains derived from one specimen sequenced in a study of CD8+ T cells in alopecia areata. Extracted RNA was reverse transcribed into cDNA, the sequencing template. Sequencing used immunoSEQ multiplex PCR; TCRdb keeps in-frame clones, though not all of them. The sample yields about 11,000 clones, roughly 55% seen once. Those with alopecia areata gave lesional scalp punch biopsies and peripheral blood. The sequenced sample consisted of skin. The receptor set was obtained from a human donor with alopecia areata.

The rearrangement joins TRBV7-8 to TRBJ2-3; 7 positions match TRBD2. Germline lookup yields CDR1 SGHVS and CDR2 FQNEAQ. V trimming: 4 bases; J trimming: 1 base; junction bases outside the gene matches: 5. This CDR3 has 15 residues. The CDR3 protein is CASSSRGIRTDTQYF. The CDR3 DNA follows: TGTGCCAGCAGCTCGCGGGGGATACGCACAGATACGCAGTATTTT.

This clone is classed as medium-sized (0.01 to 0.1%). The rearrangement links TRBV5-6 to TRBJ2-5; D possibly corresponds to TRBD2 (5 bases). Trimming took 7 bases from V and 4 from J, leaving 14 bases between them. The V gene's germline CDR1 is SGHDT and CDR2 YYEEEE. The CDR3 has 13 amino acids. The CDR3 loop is CASSIGVAETQYF. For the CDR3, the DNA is TGTGCCAGCTCGATCGGGGTTGCAGAGACCCAGTACTTC.

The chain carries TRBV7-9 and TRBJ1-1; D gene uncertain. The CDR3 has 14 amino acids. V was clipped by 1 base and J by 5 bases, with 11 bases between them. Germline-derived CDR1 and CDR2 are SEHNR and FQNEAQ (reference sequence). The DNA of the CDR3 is TGTGCCAGCAGCTTAGGGGCGGAAATTACTGAAGCTTTCTTT. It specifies CASSLGAEITEAFF.

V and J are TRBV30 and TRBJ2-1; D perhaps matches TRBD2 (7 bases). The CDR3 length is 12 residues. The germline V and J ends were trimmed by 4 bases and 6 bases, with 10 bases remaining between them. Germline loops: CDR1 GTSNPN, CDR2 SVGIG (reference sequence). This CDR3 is CAWKGGGNEQFF. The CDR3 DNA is TGTGCCTGGAAGGGAGGGGGCAATGAGCAGTTCTTC.

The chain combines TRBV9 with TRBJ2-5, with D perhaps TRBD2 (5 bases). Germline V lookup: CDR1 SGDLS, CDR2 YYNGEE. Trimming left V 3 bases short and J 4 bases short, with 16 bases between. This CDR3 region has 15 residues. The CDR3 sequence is CASSGLGNGRETQYF. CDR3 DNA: TGTGCCAGCAGCGGGTTAGGGAATGGGAGAGAGACCCAGTACTTC.

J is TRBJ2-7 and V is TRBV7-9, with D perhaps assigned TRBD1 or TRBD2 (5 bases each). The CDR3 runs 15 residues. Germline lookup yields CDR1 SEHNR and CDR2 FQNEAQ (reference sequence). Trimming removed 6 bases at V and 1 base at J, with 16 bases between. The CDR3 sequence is CASRTTGTESYEQYF. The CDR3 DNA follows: TGTGCCAGCAGAACTACCGGGACGGAGTCCTACGAGCAGTACTTC. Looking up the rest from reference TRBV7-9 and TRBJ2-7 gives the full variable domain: DTGVSQNPRHKITKRGQNVTFRCDPISEHNRLYWYRQTLGQGPEFLTYFQNEAQLEKSRLLSDRFSAERPKGSFSTLEIQRTEQGDSAMYLCASRTTGTESYEQYFGPGTRLTVT.

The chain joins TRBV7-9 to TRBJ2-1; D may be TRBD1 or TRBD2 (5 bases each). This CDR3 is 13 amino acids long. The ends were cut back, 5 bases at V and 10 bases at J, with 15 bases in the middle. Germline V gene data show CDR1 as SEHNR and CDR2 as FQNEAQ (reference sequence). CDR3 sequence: CASSPARGWEQFF. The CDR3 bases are TGTGCCAGCAGCCCAGCGAGGGGCTGGGAGCAGTTCTTC. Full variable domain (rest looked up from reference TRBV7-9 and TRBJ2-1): DTGVSQNPRHKITKRGQNVTFRCDPISEHNRLYWYRQTLGQGPEFLTYFQNEAQLEKSRLLSDRFSAERPKGSFSTLEIQRTEQGDSAMYLCASSPARGWEQFFGPGTRLTVL.

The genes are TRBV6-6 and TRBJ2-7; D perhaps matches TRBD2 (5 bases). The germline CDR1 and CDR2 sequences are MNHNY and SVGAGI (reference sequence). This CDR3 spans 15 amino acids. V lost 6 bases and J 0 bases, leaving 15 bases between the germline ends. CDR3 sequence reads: CASRLQRPYSYEQYF. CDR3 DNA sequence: TGTGCCAGCAGACTCCAGCGGCCGTACTCCTACGAGCAGTACTTC.

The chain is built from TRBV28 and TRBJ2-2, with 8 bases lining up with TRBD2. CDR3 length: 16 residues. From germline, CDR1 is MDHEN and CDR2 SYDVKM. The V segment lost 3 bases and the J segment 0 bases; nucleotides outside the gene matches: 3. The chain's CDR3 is CASSFRTSSNTGELFF. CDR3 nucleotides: TGTGCCAGCAGTTTTAGGACTAGCTCGAACACCGGGGAGCTGTTTTTT.

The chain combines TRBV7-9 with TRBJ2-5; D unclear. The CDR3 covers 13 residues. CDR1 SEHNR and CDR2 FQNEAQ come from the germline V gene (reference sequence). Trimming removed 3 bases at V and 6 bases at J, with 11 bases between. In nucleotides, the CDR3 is TGTGCCAGCAGCTTGGTAGGTCGGAAGACCCAGTACTTC. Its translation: CASSLVGRKTQYF.

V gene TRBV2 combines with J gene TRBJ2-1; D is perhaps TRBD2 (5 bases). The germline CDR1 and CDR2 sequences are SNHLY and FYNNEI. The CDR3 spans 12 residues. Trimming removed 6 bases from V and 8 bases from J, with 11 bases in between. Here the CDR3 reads CASSGDRDEQFF. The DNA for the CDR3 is TGTGCCAGCAGCGGGGATCGAGATGAGCAGTTCTTC.

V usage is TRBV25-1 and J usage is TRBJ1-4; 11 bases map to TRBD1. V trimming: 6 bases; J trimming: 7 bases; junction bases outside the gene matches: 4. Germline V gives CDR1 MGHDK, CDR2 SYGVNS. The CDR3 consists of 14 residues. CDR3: CASSRDRGFEKLFF. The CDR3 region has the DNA TGTGCCAGCAGCCGGGACAGGGGGTTTGAAAAACTGTTTTTT.

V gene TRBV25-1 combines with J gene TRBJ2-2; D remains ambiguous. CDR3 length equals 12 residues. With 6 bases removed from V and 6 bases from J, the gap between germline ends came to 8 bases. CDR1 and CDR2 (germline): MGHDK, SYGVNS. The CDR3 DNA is TGTGCCAGCAGAAAACCGGCCGGGGAGCTGTTTTTT. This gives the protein CASRKPAGELFF.

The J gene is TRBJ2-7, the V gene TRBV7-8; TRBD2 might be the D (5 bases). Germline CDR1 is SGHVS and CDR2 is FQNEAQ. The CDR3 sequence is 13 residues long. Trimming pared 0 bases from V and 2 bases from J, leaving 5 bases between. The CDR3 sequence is CASSLAGAYEQYF. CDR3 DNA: TGTGCCAGCAGCTTAGCGGGAGCCTACGAGCAGTACTTC.

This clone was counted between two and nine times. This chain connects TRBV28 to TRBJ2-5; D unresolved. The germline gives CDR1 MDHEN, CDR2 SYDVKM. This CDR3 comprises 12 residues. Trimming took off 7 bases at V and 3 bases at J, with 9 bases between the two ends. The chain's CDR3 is CASTDLEETQYF. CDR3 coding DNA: TGTGCCAGCACCGACTTAGAAGAGACCCAGTACTTC. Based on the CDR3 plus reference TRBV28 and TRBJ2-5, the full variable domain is DVKVTQSSRYLVKRTGEKVFLECVQDMDHENMFWYRQDPGLGLRLIYFSYDVKMKEKGDIPEGYSVSREKKERFSLILESASTNQTSMYLCASTDLEETQYFGPGTRLLVL.

CDR3 residues: CASTPGGGSAAFF. The DNA of the CDR3 is TGCGCCAGCACCCCGGGGGGGGGTTCGGCCGCTTTCTTT. V and J are TRBV5-1 and TRBJ1-1, with a possible D match to TRBD1 (5 bases). The germline CDR1 and CDR2 sequences are SGHRS and YFSETQ. This CDR3 region has 13 residues. Trimming stripped 6 bases from V and 11 bases from J, with 20 bases between.

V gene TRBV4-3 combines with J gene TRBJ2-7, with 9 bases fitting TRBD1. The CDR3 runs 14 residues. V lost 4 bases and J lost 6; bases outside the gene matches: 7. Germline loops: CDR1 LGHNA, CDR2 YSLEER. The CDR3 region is CASSPGQGWFEQYF. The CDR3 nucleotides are TGCGCCAGCAGCCCGGGACAGGGATGGTTCGAGCAGTACTTC.

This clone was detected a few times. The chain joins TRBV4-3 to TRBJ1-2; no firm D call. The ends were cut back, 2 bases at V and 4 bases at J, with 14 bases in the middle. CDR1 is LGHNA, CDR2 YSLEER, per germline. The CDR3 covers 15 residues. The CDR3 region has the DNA TGCGCCAGCAGCCAAACCCGAGGCGGTTTCTATGGCTACACCTTC. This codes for CASSQTRGGFYGYTF.

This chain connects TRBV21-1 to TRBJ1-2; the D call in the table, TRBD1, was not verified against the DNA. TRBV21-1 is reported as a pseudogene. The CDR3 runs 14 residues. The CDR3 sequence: CASSKIPAGDGYTF. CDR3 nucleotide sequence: TGTGCCAGCAGCAAAATCCCGGCAGGCGATGGCTACACCTTC.

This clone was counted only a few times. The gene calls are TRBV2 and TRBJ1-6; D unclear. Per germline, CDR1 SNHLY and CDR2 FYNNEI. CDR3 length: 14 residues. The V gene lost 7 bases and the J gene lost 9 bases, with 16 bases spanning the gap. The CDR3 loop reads CASILDPGTSPLHF. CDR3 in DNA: TGTGCCAGCATCCTCGATCCCGGAACTTCACCCCTCCACTTT.

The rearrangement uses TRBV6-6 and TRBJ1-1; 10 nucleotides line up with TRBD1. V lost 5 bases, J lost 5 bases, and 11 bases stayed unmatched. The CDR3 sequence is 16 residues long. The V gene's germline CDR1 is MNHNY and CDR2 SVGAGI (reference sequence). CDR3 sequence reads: CASSTGQGQAWTEAFF. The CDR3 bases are TGTGCCAGCAGTACGGGACAGGGGCAGGCGTGGACTGAAGCTTTCTTT.

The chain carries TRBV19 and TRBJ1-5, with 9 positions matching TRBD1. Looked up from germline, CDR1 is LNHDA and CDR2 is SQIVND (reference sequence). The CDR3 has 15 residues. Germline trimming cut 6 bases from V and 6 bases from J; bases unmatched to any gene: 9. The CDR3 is CASREGQGAVQPQHF. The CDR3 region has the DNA TGTGCCAGTAGGGAGGGACAGGGAGCCGTTCAGCCCCAGCATTTT. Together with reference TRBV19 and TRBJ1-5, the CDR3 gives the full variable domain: DGGITQSPKYLFRKEGQNVTLSCEQNLNHDAMYWYRQDPGQGLRLIYYSQIVNDFQKGDIAEGYSVSREKKESFPLTVTSAQKNPTAFYLCASREGQGAVQPQHFGDGTRLSIL.

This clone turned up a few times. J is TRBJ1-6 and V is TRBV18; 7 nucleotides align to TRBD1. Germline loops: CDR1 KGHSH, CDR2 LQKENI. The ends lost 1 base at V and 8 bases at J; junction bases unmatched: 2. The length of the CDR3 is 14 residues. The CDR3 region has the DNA TGTGCCAGCTCACCACGCGACAGGGATTCACCCCTCCACTTT. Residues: CASSPRDRDSPLHF.

The CDR3 region has the DNA TGTGCCAGCAGTCACCTACTAGCGGGGGCCGGGGCTGAGCAGTTCTTC. Translating it yields CASSHLLAGAGAEQFF. The chain links TRBV27 to TRBJ2-1, with 11 bases aligning to TRBD2. Per the germline V gene, CDR1 is MNHEY and CDR2 is SMNVEV (reference sequence). J was trimmed by 9 bases and V by 5 bases; bases with no gene match: 12. This CDR3 has 16 residues.

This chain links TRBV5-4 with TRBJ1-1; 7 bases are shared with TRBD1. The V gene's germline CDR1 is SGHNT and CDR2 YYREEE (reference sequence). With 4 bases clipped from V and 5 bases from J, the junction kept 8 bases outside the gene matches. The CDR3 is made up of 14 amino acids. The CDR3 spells CASSQRQGTTEAFF. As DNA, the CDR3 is TGTGCCAGCAGCCAGAGACAGGGAACTACTGAAGCTTTCTTT.

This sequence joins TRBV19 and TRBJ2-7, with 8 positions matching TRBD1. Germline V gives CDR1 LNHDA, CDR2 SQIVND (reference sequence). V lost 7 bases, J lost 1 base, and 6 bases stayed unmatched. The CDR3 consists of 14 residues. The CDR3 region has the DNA TGTGCCAGTAAACTCGGGACAGGATCCTACGAGCAGTACTTC. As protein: CASKLGTGSYEQYF.

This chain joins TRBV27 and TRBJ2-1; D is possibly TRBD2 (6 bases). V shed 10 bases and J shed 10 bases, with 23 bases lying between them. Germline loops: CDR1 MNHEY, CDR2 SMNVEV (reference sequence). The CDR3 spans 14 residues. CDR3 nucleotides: TGTGCCACCGCGTTTAGGGTAGCGGCGGTAGAGCAGTTCTTC. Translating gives CATAFRVAAVEQFF.